Shown below are 9 T cell receptor beta chains from a single sample sequenced in a study of cytomegalovirus exposure and HLA in healthy donors. 60 Vbeta and 13 Jbeta primers were used in PCR. Sequenced by immunoSEQ multiplex PCR; TCRdb stores in-frame clones only, minus some. Of about 82,000 clones listed, 9.5% to 13% were seen once; the top ten hold approximately 25%. What was sequenced was PBMCs. All receptors derive from a man aged 55 to 70 in good health and CMV-seropositive.

The chain uses TRBV30 and TRBJ1-5; tentatively, D is TRBD1 (5 bases). The V gene lost 5 bases and the J gene lost 6 bases, with 17 bases spanning the gap. Germline V lookup: CDR1 GTSNPN, CDR2 SVGIG (reference sequence). The CDR3 length is 14 residues. Written as DNA, the CDR3 is TGTGCCTGGTCGGAATGGGCGGGGGGTCAGCCCCAGCATTTT. This sequence encodes CAWSEWAGGQPQHF.

This clone has only a few counts. This chain uses TRBV19 with TRBJ2-2; possible D gene TRBD2, 5 bases. The CDR3 spans 15 residues. V was trimmed by 4 bases and J by 4 bases, leaving 13 bases between them. In germline, CDR1 is LNHDA, CDR2 SQIVND (reference sequence). CDR3 residues: CASSTGIDSTGELFF. The DNA of the CDR3 is TGTGCCAGTAGTACGGGAATTGATTCCACCGGGGAGCTGTTTTTT.

The V and J genes are TRBV6-1 and TRBJ1-1, with D tentatively TRBD1 (5 bases). V lost 2 bases and J 4 bases, leaving 14 bases between the germline ends. This CDR3 comprises 15 residues. CDR1 MNHNS and CDR2 SASEGT come from the germline V gene. The CDR3 loop reads CASSEWGRGGTEAFF. CDR3 in DNA: TGTGCCAGCAGTGAATGGGGTAGGGGTGGCACTGAAGCTTTCTTT.

The chain uses TRBV7-8 and TRBJ1-1; the D is unclear. CDR3 size: 14 residues. The germline V gene has CDR1 SGHVS and CDR2 FQNEAQ. V dropped 5 bases and J dropped 1 base, with 11 bases sitting between them. CDR3 in DNA: TGTGCCAGCAGCGTAGTTCGGGAGAACACTGAAGCTTTCTTT. Translation gives CASSVVRENTEAFF.

This clone was counted at least ten times. V usage is TRBV7-3 and J usage is TRBJ2-1; a possible D gene is TRBD2 (6 bases). Germline V gives CDR1 SGHTA, CDR2 FQGTGA. V dropped 5 bases and J dropped 7 bases, with 21 bases sitting between them. The CDR3 is 16 amino acids. The CDR3, as DNA: TGTGCCAGCAGCCGGGGGACTGATCTTAAAAGGAATGAGCAGTTCTTC. Translation gives CASSRGTDLKRNEQFF.

The V and J genes are TRBV5-4 and TRBJ1-5, with 10 bases aligning to TRBD1. Germline V gene lookup returns CDR1 SGHNT and CDR2 YYREEE (reference sequence). Trimming cost V 3 bases and J 6 bases; bases outside gene matches: 3. This CDR3 is built from 14 residues. CDR3 DNA: TGTGCCAGCAGCTGGGGGACAGGGGTTCAGCCCCAGCATTTT. This translates into CASSWGTGVQPQHF.

This clone was counted a few times. V gene TRBV29-1 combines with J gene TRBJ2-1; possibly TRBD2 for D (9 bases). CDR1 SQVTM and CDR2 ANQGSEA come from the germline V gene. This CDR3 is 15 amino acids long. The CDR3 protein is CTSTGAGGSGGEQFF. As DNA, the CDR3 is TGCACCTCGACAGGGGCAGGGGGAAGCGGGGGGGAGCAGTTCTTC.

This rearrangement joins TRBV18 to TRBJ1-5, with 11 bases matching TRBD1. CDR3 length: 19 residues. Germline CDR1 is KGHSH and CDR2 is LQKENI. Germline trimming cut 2 bases from V and 3 bases from J; bases unmatched to any gene: 12. For the CDR3, the DNA is TGTGCCAGCTCACCAACCCATTTGGGACAGGGGGAAAACAATCAGCCCCAGCATTTT. It codes for CASSPTHLGQGENNQPQHF.

This clone has a handful of counts. The gene calls are TRBV10-3 and TRBJ2-1; 15 bases are shared with TRBD2. CDR1 is ENHRY and CDR2 is SYGVKD in the germline V gene. J gave up 7 bases and V 10 bases, and 14 bases lay outside the gene matches. The CDR3 totals 17 residues. In DNA, the CDR3 is TGTGCCACCTCAGGACTAGCGGGAGGGCTGACTACAAATGAGCAGTTCTTC. It is translated as CATSGLAGGLTTNEQFF.